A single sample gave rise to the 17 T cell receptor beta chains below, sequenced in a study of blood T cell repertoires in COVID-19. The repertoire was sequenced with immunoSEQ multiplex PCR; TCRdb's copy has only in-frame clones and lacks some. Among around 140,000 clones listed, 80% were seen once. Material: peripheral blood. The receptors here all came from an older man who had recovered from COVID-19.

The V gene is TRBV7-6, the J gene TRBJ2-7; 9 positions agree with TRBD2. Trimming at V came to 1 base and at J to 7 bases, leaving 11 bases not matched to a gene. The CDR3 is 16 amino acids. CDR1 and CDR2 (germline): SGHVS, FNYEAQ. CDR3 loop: CASSLEAGGHQGEQYF. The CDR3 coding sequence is TGTGCCAGCAGCTTAGAGGCGGGAGGGCACCAGGGGGAGCAGTACTTC.

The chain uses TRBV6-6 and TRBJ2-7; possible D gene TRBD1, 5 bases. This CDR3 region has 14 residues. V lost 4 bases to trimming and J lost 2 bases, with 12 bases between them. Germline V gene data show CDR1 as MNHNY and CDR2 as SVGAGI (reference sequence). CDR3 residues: CASSSVDIAYEQYF. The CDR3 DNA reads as TGTGCCAGCAGTTCCGTGGACATCGCCTACGAGCAGTACTTC.

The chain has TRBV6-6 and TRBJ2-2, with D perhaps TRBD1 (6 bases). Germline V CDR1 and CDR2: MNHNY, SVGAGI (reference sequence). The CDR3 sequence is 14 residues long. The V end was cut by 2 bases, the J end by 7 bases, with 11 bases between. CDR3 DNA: TGTGCCAGCAGTTACGGGGGCGAGGTCGGGGAGCTGTTTTTT. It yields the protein CASSYGGEVGELFF.

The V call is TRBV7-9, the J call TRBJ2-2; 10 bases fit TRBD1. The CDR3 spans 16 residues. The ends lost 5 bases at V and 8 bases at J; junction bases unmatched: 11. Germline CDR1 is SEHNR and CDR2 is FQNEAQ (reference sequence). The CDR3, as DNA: TGTGCCAGCAGCACGACAGGGGGCATACCCCCTGGGGAGCTGTTTTTT. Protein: CASSTTGGIPPGELFF.

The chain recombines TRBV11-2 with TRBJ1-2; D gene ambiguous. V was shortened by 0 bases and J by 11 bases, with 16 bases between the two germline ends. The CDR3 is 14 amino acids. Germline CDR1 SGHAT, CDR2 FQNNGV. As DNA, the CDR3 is TGTGCCAGCAGCTTAGATGTAATTGCTCGCGGTTACACCTTC. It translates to CASSLDVIARGYTF.

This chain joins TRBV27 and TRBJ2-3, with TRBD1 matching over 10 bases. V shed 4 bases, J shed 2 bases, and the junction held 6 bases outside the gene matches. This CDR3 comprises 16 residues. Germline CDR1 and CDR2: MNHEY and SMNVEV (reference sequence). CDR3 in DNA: TGTGCCAGCAGTTCACGCGACAGGGGGCCCACAGATACGCAGTATTTT. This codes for CASSSRDRGPTDTQYF.

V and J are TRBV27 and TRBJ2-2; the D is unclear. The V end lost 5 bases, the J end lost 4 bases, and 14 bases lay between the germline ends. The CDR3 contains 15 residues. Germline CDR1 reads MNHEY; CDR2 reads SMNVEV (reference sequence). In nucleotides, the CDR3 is TGTGCCAGCAGTAATACAGATAAGGCCACCGGGGAGCTGTTTTTT. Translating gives CASSNTDKATGELFF.

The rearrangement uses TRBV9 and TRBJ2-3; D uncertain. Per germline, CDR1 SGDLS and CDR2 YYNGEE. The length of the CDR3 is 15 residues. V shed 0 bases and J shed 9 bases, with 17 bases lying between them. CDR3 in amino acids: CASSVEWHPSDTQYF. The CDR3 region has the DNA TGTGCCAGCAGCGTAGAGTGGCACCCTAGTGACACGCAGTATTTT.

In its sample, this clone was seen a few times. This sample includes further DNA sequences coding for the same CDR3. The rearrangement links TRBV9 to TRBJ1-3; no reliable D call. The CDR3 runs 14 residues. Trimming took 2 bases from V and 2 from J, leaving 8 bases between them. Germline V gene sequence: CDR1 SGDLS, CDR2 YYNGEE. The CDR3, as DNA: TGTGCCAGCAGCGTCTCCGGGACTGGAAACACCATATATTTT. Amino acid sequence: CASSVSGTGNTIYF.

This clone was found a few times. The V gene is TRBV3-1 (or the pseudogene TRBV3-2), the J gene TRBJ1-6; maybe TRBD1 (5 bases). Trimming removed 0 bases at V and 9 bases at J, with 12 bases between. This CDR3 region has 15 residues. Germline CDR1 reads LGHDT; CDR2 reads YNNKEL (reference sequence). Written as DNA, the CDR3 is TGTGCCAGCAGCCAAGAGGGGCAGGGAGGTTCACCCCTCCACTTT. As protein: CASSQEGQGGSPLHF.

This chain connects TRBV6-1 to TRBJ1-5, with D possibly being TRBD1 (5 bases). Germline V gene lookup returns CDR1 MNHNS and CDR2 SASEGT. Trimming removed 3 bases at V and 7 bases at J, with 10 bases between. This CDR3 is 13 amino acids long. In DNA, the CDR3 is TGTGCCAGCAGTGATGGGGCAGGGCAGCCCCAGCATTTT. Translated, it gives CASSDGAGQPQHF.

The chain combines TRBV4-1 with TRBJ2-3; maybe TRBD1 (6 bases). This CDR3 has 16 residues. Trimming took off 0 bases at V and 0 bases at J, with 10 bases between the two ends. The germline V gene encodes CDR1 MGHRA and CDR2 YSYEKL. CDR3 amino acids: CASSQDPQGSTDTQYF. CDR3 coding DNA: TGCGCCAGCAGCCAAGATCCACAGGGTAGCACAGATACGCAGTATTTT.

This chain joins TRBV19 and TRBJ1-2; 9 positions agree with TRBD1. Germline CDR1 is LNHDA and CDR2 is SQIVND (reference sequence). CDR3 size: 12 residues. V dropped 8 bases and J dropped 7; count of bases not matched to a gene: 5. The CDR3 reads CASGDRVLGYTF. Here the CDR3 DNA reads TGTGCCAGTGGGGACAGGGTCCTTGGCTACACCTTC.

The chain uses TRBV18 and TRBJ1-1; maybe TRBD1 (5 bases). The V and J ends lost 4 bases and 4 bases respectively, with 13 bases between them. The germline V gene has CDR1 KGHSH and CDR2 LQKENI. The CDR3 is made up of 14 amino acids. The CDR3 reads CASSRRGVSTEAFF. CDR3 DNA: TGTGCCAGCTCACGACGGGGGGTGAGCACTGAAGCTTTCTTT.

The chain's CDR3 is CASSSGKGLAGRLVSEQYF. DNA for the CDR3: TGCGCCAGCAGCTCGGGAAAGGGTTTGGCGGGTCGGTTAGTATCCGAGCAGTACTTC. This rearrangement joins TRBV5-1 to TRBJ2-7; possibly TRBD2 for D (5 bases). Germline V CDR1 and CDR2: SGHRS, YFSETQ. The CDR3 is 19 residues long. The germline V and J ends were trimmed by 3 bases and 6 bases, with 31 bases remaining between them.

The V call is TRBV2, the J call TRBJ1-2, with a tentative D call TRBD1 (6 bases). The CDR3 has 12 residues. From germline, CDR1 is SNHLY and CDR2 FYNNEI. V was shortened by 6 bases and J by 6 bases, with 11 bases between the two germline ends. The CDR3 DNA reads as TGTGCCAGCAGCCCCAGGACAGATGGCTACACCTTC. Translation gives CASSPRTDGYTF.

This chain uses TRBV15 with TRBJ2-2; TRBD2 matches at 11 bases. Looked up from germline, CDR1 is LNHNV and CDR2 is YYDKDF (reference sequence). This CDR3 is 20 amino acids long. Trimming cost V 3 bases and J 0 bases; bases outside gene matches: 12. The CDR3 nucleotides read TGTGCCACCAGCAGTCAAGGGGCGGGGACTAGCGGAACGAACACCGGGGAGCTGTTTTTT. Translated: CATSSQGAGTSGTNTGELFF.